One and the same sample provided the 20 T cell receptor beta chains below, sequenced in a study of T cell changes during pregnancy in multiple sclerosis. Generated by immunoSEQ multiplex PCR, the TCRdb table keeps only in-frame clones and is missing some. In the table there are around 50,000 clones, about 90% of which are singletons. The source material was peripheral blood, sampled after pregnancy. The receptors derive from a female donor in good health, enrolled as a control in a pregnancy study.

The table lists this clone with a few counts. The gene calls are TRBV5-1 and TRBJ2-1, with D perhaps TRBD2 (6 bases). Germline lookup yields CDR1 SGHRS and CDR2 YFSETQ. CDR3 length: 16 amino acids. V lost 0 bases and J 0 bases, leaving 10 bases between the germline ends. The CDR3 here is CASSLVRGSSYNEQFF. For the CDR3, the DNA is TGCGCCAGCAGCTTGGTTCGGGGGAGCTCCTACAATGAGCAGTTCTTC. Full variable domain (rest looked up from reference TRBV5-1 and TRBJ2-1): KAGVTQTPRYLIKTRGQQVTLSCSPISGHRSVSWYQQTPGQGLQFLFEYFSETQRNKGNFPGRFSGRQFSNSRSEMNVSTLELGDSALYLCASSLVRGSSYNEQFFGPGTRLTVL.

V usage is TRBV18 and J usage is TRBJ1-3, with 7 bases aligning to TRBD1. V lost 6 bases, J lost 4 bases, and 9 bases stayed unmatched. Germline V gene sequence: CDR1 KGHSH, CDR2 LQKENI. There are 15 residues in the CDR3. CDR3 sequence reads: CASSPQGGFGNTIYF. CDR3 in DNA: TGTGCCAGCTCCCCCCAGGGGGGCTTCGGAAACACCATATATTTT.

This rearrangement joins TRBV19 to TRBJ1-6; D perhaps matches TRBD1 (5 bases). CDR1 is LNHDA and CDR2 is SQIVND in the germline V gene (reference sequence). This CDR3 is built from 14 residues. V lost 3 bases and J lost 6, with 9 bases in between. CDR3 DNA sequence: TGTGCCAGTAGTATGGGGCAGTTTAATTCACCCCTCCACTTT. Translated, it gives CASSMGQFNSPLHF.

The V call is TRBV4-1, the J call TRBJ2-5, with TRBD1 matching 7 bases. V trimming: 4 bases; J trimming: 2 bases; junction bases outside the gene matches: 7. Germline V gene sequence: CDR1 MGHRA, CDR2 YSYEKL. This CDR3 is built from 15 residues. This chain's CDR3 is CASSLPGQVQETQYF. The CDR3 DNA sequence: TGCGCCAGCAGCCTCCCCGGACAGGTACAAGAGACCCAGTACTTC.

This clone occurred once. The rearrangement links TRBV14 to TRBJ2-7; TRBD1 matches at 12 bases. Germline CDR1 SGHDN, CDR2 FVKESK. The CDR3 is 15 amino acids. Trimming cost V 4 bases and J 10 bases; bases outside gene matches: 11. The CDR3 DNA follows: TGTGCCAGCAGCCCGCTTTCCGGGACAGGGGGCTTCCAGTACTTC. This codes for CASSPLSGTGGFQYF.

CDR3 bases: TGTGCCAGCAGCCTAGGGGACAGCGACAATGAGCAGTTCTTC. This gives the protein CASSLGDSDNEQFF. The genes are TRBV9 and TRBJ2-1; 7 positions agree with TRBD1. The length of the CDR3 is 14 residues. Germline V CDR1 and CDR2: SGDLS, YYNGEE. V was clipped by 4 bases and J by 5 bases; unmatched bases: 6. Looking up the rest from reference TRBV9 and TRBJ2-1 gives the full variable domain: DSGVTQTPKHLITATGQRVTLRCSPRSGDLSVYWYQQSLDQGLQFLIQYYNGEERAKGNILERFSAQQFPDLHSELNLSSLELGDSALYFCASSLGDSDNEQFFGPGTRLTVL.

This rearrangement joins TRBV15 to TRBJ1-1; the D gene is possibly TRBD1 (5 bases). The V end lost 0 bases, the J end lost 1 base, and 12 bases lay between the germline ends. CDR1 LNHNV and CDR2 YYDKDF come from the germline V gene (reference sequence). The CDR3 has 16 amino acids. CDR3 protein: CATSRDPHGGNTEAFF. In DNA, the CDR3 is TGTGCCACCAGCAGAGATCCCCACGGGGGGAACACTGAAGCTTTCTTT.

The J gene is TRBJ1-1, the V gene TRBV4-3; TRBD1 agrees at 7 bases. V lost 3 bases, J lost 1 base, and 5 bases stayed unmatched. The CDR3 covers 15 residues. Germline V lookup: CDR1 LGHNA, CDR2 YSLEER. CDR3 amino acids: CASSQIGQANTEAFF. The CDR3 DNA is TGCGCCAGCAGCCAGATAGGACAGGCGAACACTGAAGCTTTCTTT.

The J gene is TRBJ1-1, the V gene TRBV5-8; TRBD1 might be the D (5 bases). CDR1 and CDR2 from the germline V gene are SGHTS and YDEGEE. V lost 0 bases, J lost 5 bases, and 17 bases lay in between. This CDR3 comprises 16 residues. The CDR3 coding sequence is TGTGCCAGCAGCTTGGAGGGCACCCTGACAGTTACTGAAGCTTTCTTT. Translating gives CASSLEGTLTVTEAFF.

The chain is built from TRBV29-1 and TRBJ2-7; 7 bases align to TRBD1. The CDR3 is 11 residues long. Germline-derived CDR1 and CDR2 are SQVTM and ANQGSEA. V was clipped by 5 bases and J by 7 bases; unmatched bases: 5. The CDR3 bases are TGCAGCGTTATAGGGGGCGGAGAGCAGTACTTC. It encodes CSVIGGGEQYF.

V is TRBV28 and J is TRBJ2-1; 10 bases map to TRBD2. After removal of 5 bases from V and 2 bases from J, the junction contained 6 bases not matched to a gene. The CDR3 is 16 amino acids. Germline CDR1 MDHEN, CDR2 SYDVKM. CDR3 in DNA: TGTGCCAGCAGTCCGGCGACTAGCGGGCCCTACAATGAGCAGTTCTTC. Translating it yields CASSPATSGPYNEQFF.

This chain connects TRBV15 to TRBJ2-3, with no clear D. Trimming pared 0 bases from V and 6 bases from J, leaving 10 bases between. The CDR3 totals 14 residues. Per germline, CDR1 LNHNV and CDR2 YYDKDF (reference sequence). The CDR3 coding sequence is TGTGCCACCAGCAGAGAACAGTTCGTGGATACGCAGTATTTT. Protein product: CATSREQFVDTQYF.

The V call is TRBV6-5, the J call TRBJ1-5, with no clear D. The CDR3 sequence is 15 residues long. Per the germline V gene, CDR1 is MNHEY and CDR2 is SVGAGI. V was cut by 0 bases and J by 5 bases, with 11 bases left in between. CDR3 amino acids: CASSYSRAGYQPQHF. The CDR3 DNA reads as TGTGCCAGCAGTTACTCGAGGGCAGGTTATCAGCCCCAGCATTTT.

The chain couples TRBV5-1 to TRBJ1-1; D is ambiguous. The V end lost 5 bases, the J end lost 8 bases, and 22 bases lay between the germline ends. The CDR3 totals 15 residues. CDR1 SGHRS and CDR2 YFSETQ come from the germline V gene. The DNA for the CDR3 is TGCGCCAGCAGATCCGTAATCATGCCGGGTAGAGAAGCTTTCTTT. It encodes CASRSVIMPGREAFF.

The rearrangement joins TRBV6-1 to TRBJ1-3; tentatively, D is TRBD1 (5 bases). V lost 0 bases and J 2 bases, leaving 8 bases between the germline ends. The CDR3 spans 15 residues. Germline V gene lookup returns CDR1 MNHNS and CDR2 SASEGT. The CDR3 bases are TGTGCCAGCAGTGAAGCCCGGGGGACTGGAAACACCATATATTTT. Translated: CASSEARGTGNTIYF.

The genes are TRBV19 and TRBJ2-1; TRBD1 is a possible D gene (5 bases). Germline CDR1 reads LNHDA; CDR2 reads SQIVND (reference sequence). Trimming shortened V by 0 bases and J by 10 bases, and 10 bases separated the two germline ends. The CDR3 length is 13 residues. Here the CDR3 DNA reads TGTGCCAGTAGTATAGATCCCGCAGGGGAGCAGTTCTTC. As protein: CASSIDPAGEQFF.

The chain uses TRBV27 and TRBJ1-1, with D uncertain. Trimming pared 3 bases from V and 2 bases from J, leaving 10 bases between. CDR3 length: 14 amino acids. Germline CDR1 MNHEY, CDR2 SMNVEV (reference sequence). This CDR3 reads CASSLRGTNTEAFF. The CDR3 DNA follows: TGTGCCAGCAGTTTGCGGGGAACCAACACTGAAGCTTTCTTT.

The chain uses TRBV5-6 and TRBJ2-3; D is perhaps TRBD1 (5 bases). The CDR3 runs 16 residues. V lost 2 bases and J lost 0, with 13 bases in between. Germline V gene lookup returns CDR1 SGHDT and CDR2 YYEEEE. The CDR3 sequence: CASSFFDRASTDTQYF. The CDR3 DNA sequence: TGTGCCAGCAGCTTTTTCGACAGAGCTAGCACAGATACGCAGTATTTT.

The chain combines TRBV6-5 with TRBJ1-5, with TRBD1 matching over 7 bases. CDR1 and CDR2 (germline): MNHEY, SVGAGI. This CDR3 is built from 15 residues. V lost 0 bases, J lost 5 bases, and 4 bases stayed unmatched. CDR3 amino acids: CASSYSRQGHQPQHF. Here the CDR3 DNA reads TGTGCCAGCAGTTACTCCAGACAGGGCCATCAGCCCCAGCATTTT.

The rearrangement joins TRBV27 to TRBJ2-1, with D unclear. Trimming shortened V by 5 bases and J by 3 bases, and 8 bases separated the two germline ends. Per germline, CDR1 MNHEY and CDR2 SMNVEV (reference sequence). This CDR3 has 13 amino acids. This CDR3 reads CASSAGYYNEQFF. For the CDR3, the DNA is TGTGCCAGCAGTGCCGGGTACTACAATGAGCAGTTCTTC.